The source of this TCR beta chain is a study of cytomegalovirus exposure and HLA in healthy donors. This CDR3 is 14 amino acids long. Trimming stripped 7 bases from V and 0 bases from J, with 13 bases between. Germline V gene sequence: CDR1 MDHEN, CDR2 SYDVKM. Study-level points and caveats: Despite most TCR sequences being rare, some public TCRs occurred in many donors. It was reported in a later analysis that an Asian-associated ancestry cluster showed fewer N-insertions than the approximately 670-donor mean. The study had only CMV serostatus as immune exposure information.

To note about this clone: What it binds is not known.

The PCR had 60 Vbeta and 13 Jbeta primers. Clones were read by immunoSEQ multiplex PCR, and TCRdb kept only the in-frame ones, dropping some. The profile shows roughly 150,000 clones, around 75% of them singletons. Sequencing was done on a sample of PBMCs. This chain uses TRBV28 with TRBJ2-7, with D possibly TRBD1 on 5 matching bases. This TCR derives from a male donor in good health and CMV-seronegative. This chain's CDR3 is CASTRQKSSYEQYF. The CDR3 DNA follows: TGTGCCAGCACCAGACAGAAGAGCTCCTACGAGCAGTACTTC.